These 27 T cell receptor beta chains came from one sample sequenced in a study of control samples from healthy donors and cancer patients. Assay: immunoSEQ multiplex PCR; the TCRdb copy retains only in-frame clones and omits some. The table lists 140,000 or so clones, about 93% of them singletons. Sequenced: PBMCs. Receptor source: a man aged 60 to 75 with colorectal cancer.

This chain connects TRBV7-2 to TRBJ2-3; 11 nucleotides agree with TRBD2. The trim removed 1 base at V and 0 bases at J, leaving 0 bases unmatched. The germline V gene has CDR1 SGHTA and CDR2 FQGNSA. This CDR3 is 16 amino acids long. The CDR3 DNA sequence: TGTGCCAGCAGCTTAGGACTAGCGGGAAGCACAGATACGCAGTATTTT. It codes for CASSLGLAGSTDTQYF.

Written as DNA, the CDR3 is TGTGCCAGCAGCCAAGAAGCCCACAACTATGGCTACACCTTC. Translating gives CASSQEAHNYGYTF. The rearrangement links TRBV3-1 (or the pseudogene TRBV3-2) to TRBJ1-2, with D unresolved. Trimming shortened V by 0 bases and J by 2 bases, and 7 bases separated the two germline ends. The CDR3 is made up of 14 amino acids. From germline, CDR1 is LGHDT and CDR2 YNNKEL (reference sequence).

J is TRBJ1-1 and V is TRBV19, with D tentatively TRBD1 (5 bases). CDR1 and CDR2 from the germline V gene are LNHDA and SQIVND (reference sequence). There are 15 residues in the CDR3. V dropped 2 bases and J dropped 0 bases, with 10 bases sitting between them. The chain's CDR3 is CASSISGTLNTEAFF. CDR3 coding DNA: TGTGCCAGTAGTATAAGCGGGACCTTGAACACTGAAGCTTTCTTT.

The chain joins TRBV10-3 to TRBJ2-7; D remains unclear. Germline CDR1 is ENHRY and CDR2 is SYGVKD. The CDR3 totals 14 residues. Between the trimmed V and J ends, which lost 0 bases and 3 bases, there was a span of 9 bases. The CDR3 bases are TGTGCCATCAGTGAGTCTGAAGCCTTCTACGAGCAGTACTTC. This sequence encodes CAISESEAFYEQYF.

The chain couples TRBV6-1 to TRBJ1-6; D is possibly TRBD1 (5 bases). CDR3 size: 12 residues. V was shortened by 1 base and J by 13 bases, with 8 bases between the two germline ends. CDR1 MNHNS and CDR2 SASEGT come from the germline V gene. The CDR3, as DNA: TGTGCCAGCAGTGAAGTGGGGGGGCCCCTCCACTTT. It specifies CASSEVGGPLHF.

CDR3 nucleotides: TGTGCCAGCAGGTCGGGACAGGGAGACACTGAAGCTTTCTTT. Amino acid sequence: CASRSGQGDTEAFF. The chain uses TRBV9 and TRBJ1-1; 9 bases align to TRBD1. V shed 5 bases and J 3 bases; nucleotides not matched to a gene: 5. Germline V CDR1 and CDR2: SGDLS, YYNGEE. This CDR3 is built from 14 residues.

V and J are TRBV19 and TRBJ1-2; TRBD1 matches at 8 bases. The germline V gene encodes CDR1 LNHDA and CDR2 SQIVND (reference sequence). This CDR3 comprises 13 residues. The V segment lost 9 bases and the J segment 4 bases; nucleotides outside the gene matches: 7. In DNA form, the CDR3 reads TGTGCCAGCTCAGACAGGGGCCGCTATGGCTACACCTTC. This translates into CASSDRGRYGYTF.

The chain links TRBV19 to TRBJ1-4, with D tentatively TRBD1 (5 bases). The CDR3 runs to 16 residues. V lost 9 bases and J lost 2, with 19 bases in between. Germline V gene data show CDR1 as LNHDA and CDR2 as SQIVND (reference sequence). The CDR3 is CASESGTLGTNEKLFF. In DNA form, the CDR3 reads TGTGCCAGCGAATCCGGGACCCTAGGGACTAATGAAAAACTGTTTTTT.

This chain links TRBV19 with TRBJ2-3; 9 bases fit TRBD2. The CDR3 is made up of 14 amino acids. The V segment lost 4 bases and the J segment 3 bases; nucleotides outside the gene matches: 2. Looked up from germline, CDR1 is LNHDA and CDR2 is SQIVND (reference sequence). CDR3: CASSTLAGTDTQYF. The DNA for the CDR3 is TGTGCCAGTAGTACCCTAGCGGGGACAGATACGCAGTATTTT.

The rearrangement links TRBV3-1 (or the pseudogene TRBV3-2) to TRBJ1-2; unclear D gene. The length of the CDR3 is 13 residues. Germline CDR1 reads LGHDT; CDR2 reads YNNKEL (reference sequence). V was shortened by 2 bases and J by 4 bases, with 8 bases between the two germline ends. The CDR3 region is CASSQPLGYGYTF. The CDR3 nucleotides read TGTGCCAGCAGCCAACCCTTGGGCTATGGCTACACCTTC.

The chain links TRBV7-2 to TRBJ2-7; no clear D gene. The CDR3 length is 16 residues. Germline assignment: CDR1 SGHTA and CDR2 FQGNSA. V was clipped by 2 bases and J by 0 bases, with 14 bases between them. CDR3: CASSLSPDRVSYEQYF. The CDR3 DNA is TGTGCCAGCAGCTTATCCCCGGACCGGGTCTCCTACGAGCAGTACTTC.

This rearrangement joins TRBV11-3 to TRBJ2-1, with a weak D call TRBD1 (5 bases). The ends were cut back, 4 bases at V and 2 bases at J, with 9 bases in the middle. Germline CDR1 SGHNT, CDR2 YENEEA. The CDR3 extends over 14 amino acids. For the CDR3, the DNA is TGTGCCAGCAGCTCGGCAGGGCCCTACAATGAGCAGTTCTTC. Its protein is CASSSAGPYNEQFF. The entire variable domain, with the rest obtained from reference TRBV11-3 and TRBJ2-1, is as follows: EAGVVQSPRYKIIEKKQPVAFWCNPISGHNTLYWYLQNLGQGPELLIRYENEEAVDDSQLPKDRFSAERLKGVDSTLKIQPAELGDSAVYLCASSSAGPYNEQFFGPGTRLTVL.

This chain joins TRBV5-1 and TRBJ1-2, with D maybe TRBD1 (5 bases). The CDR3 extends over 18 amino acids. Germline V gene data show CDR1 as SGHRS and CDR2 as YFSETQ. V was shortened by 5 bases and J by 0 bases, with 23 bases between the two germline ends. This CDR3 is CASRPLGGRQITNYGYTF. DNA for the CDR3: TGCGCCAGCAGGCCTTTAGGTGGAAGACAGATTACTAACTATGGCTACACCTTC.

The chain's CDR3 is CASSETEGYTEAFF. The CDR3 DNA reads TGTGCCAGCAGTGAAACAGAGGGGTACACTGAAGCTTTCTTT. This chain uses TRBV6-1 with TRBJ1-1; a possible D gene is TRBD1 (5 bases). Trimming pared 2 bases from V and 3 bases from J, leaving 10 bases between. The CDR3 extends over 14 amino acids. Germline CDR1 is MNHNS and CDR2 is SASEGT.

The gene calls are TRBV2 and TRBJ1-1; D perhaps matches TRBD1 (6 bases). The CDR3 sequence is 13 residues long. CDR1 and CDR2 (germline): SNHLY, FYNNEI. Trimming removed 3 bases at V and 8 bases at J, with 13 bases between. The CDR3 DNA sequence: TGTGCCAGCAGTGAGTTGGGGGGCGCAGAAGCTTTCTTT. This codes for CASSELGGAEAFF.

The V gene is TRBV5-1, the J gene TRBJ2-3; 10 positions match TRBD2. The CDR3 spans 18 residues. Unmatched junction bases numbered 11, after V lost 2 bases and J lost 2 bases. Germline V gene data show CDR1 as SGHRS and CDR2 as YFSETQ. The CDR3 DNA follows: TGCGCCAGCAGCTTTAGCCCTATAGCGGGGGGAATCACAGATACGCAGTATTTT. It yields the protein CASSFSPIAGGITDTQYF.

V usage is TRBV9 and J usage is TRBJ1-1, with TRBD1 as a possible D gene (6 bases). CDR1 SGDLS and CDR2 YYNGEE come from the germline V gene. This CDR3 has 14 amino acids. The V gene lost 6 bases and the J gene lost 4 bases, with 16 bases spanning the gap. For the CDR3, the DNA is TGTGCCAGCACCTCTTCACGGGGGGCCACTGAAGCTTTCTTT. Its translation is CASTSSRGATEAFF. Full variable domain (rest looked up from reference TRBV9 and TRBJ1-1): DSGVTQTPKHLITATGQRVTLRCSPRSGDLSVYWYQQSLDQGLQFLIQYYNGEERAKGNILERFSAQQFPDLHSELNLSSLELGDSALYFCASTSSRGATEAFFGQGTRLTVV.

The chain couples TRBV2 to TRBJ1-2, with D possibly TRBD1 on 5 matching bases. The germline CDR1 and CDR2 sequences are SNHLY and FYNNEI. The CDR3 is made up of 14 amino acids. Between the trimmed V and J ends, which lost 5 bases and 4 bases, there was a span of 14 bases. The CDR3 DNA is TGTGCCAGCAGTCGGGACGGAGGGTTCTATGGCTACACCTTC. Translation: CASSRDGGFYGYTF.

The rearrangement links TRBV18 to TRBJ1-1; no definite D call. Germline lookup yields CDR1 KGHSH and CDR2 LQKENI. Trimming pared 7 bases from V and 0 bases from J, leaving 6 bases between. This CDR3 is built from 12 residues. The CDR3 reads CASFIMNTEAFF. CDR3 DNA sequence: TGTGCCAGCTTCATAATGAACACTGAAGCTTTCTTT. The whole variable domain, remainder taken from reference TRBV18 and TRBJ1-1, is NAGVMQNPRHLVRRRGQEARLRCSPMKGHSHVYWYRQLPEEGLKFMVYLQKENIIDESGMPKERFSAEFPKEGPSILRIQQVVRGDSAAYFCASFIMNTEAFFGQGTRLTVV.

The chain recombines TRBV19 with TRBJ1-1; 7 nucleotides line up with TRBD1. The V and J ends lost 5 bases and 3 bases, in that order; junction bases with no gene match: 9. The CDR3 totals 15 residues. CDR1 LNHDA and CDR2 SQIVND come from the germline V gene (reference sequence). The CDR3 DNA reads TGTGCCAGTAGTCCCTTAAGGGGGCGGGACACTGAAGCTTTCTTT. This codes for CASSPLRGRDTEAFF.

This clone was seen only once. This chain links TRBV28 with TRBJ1-5, with D uncertain. The CDR3 totals 12 residues. Germline-derived CDR1 and CDR2 are MDHEN and SYDVKM. The V gene lost 2 bases and the J gene lost 8 bases, with 7 bases spanning the gap. The CDR3 bases are TGTGCCAGCAGTTTAAGGCTGGAGCCCCAGCATTTT. Residues: CASSLRLEPQHF.

The chain uses TRBV7-2 and TRBJ1-5; D perhaps matches TRBD1 (6 bases). V lost 2 bases and J lost 4, with 6 bases in between. This CDR3 has 13 amino acids. The germline gives CDR1 SGHTA, CDR2 FQGNSA. The CDR3 protein is CASSLTGNQPQHF. The CDR3 nucleotides read TGTGCCAGCAGCTTAACAGGGAATCAGCCCCAGCATTTT.

This clone was picked up a small number of times. The chain combines TRBV6-6 with TRBJ2-7, with 8 positions matching TRBD1. The CDR3 runs 13 residues. After removal of 2 bases from V and 4 bases from J, the junction contained 1 base not matched to a gene. Per the germline V gene, CDR1 is MNHNY and CDR2 is SVGAGI (reference sequence). CDR3 DNA: TGTGCCAGCAGTTACGACAGGGGATACGAGCAGTACTTC. This sequence encodes CASSYDRGYEQYF.

The V call is TRBV2, the J call TRBJ1-1; D gene unclear. The CDR3 is made up of 12 amino acids. Germline assignment: CDR1 SNHLY and CDR2 FYNNEI. V gave up 7 bases and J gave up 5 bases, with 11 bases separating them. The CDR3 region is CASKEDGTEAFF. CDR3 coding DNA: TGTGCCAGCAAGGAGGACGGGACTGAAGCTTTCTTT.

J is TRBJ1-1 and V is TRBV4-3, with a tentative D call TRBD1 (6 bases). Germline values: CDR1 LGHNA, CDR2 YSLEER. This CDR3 region has 16 residues. V was clipped by 0 bases and J by 3 bases, with 14 bases between them. CDR3 protein: CASSQDPGALDTEAFF. The CDR3 DNA sequence: TGCGCCAGCAGCCAAGATCCAGGGGCCCTGGACACTGAAGCTTTCTTT.

The chain joins TRBV7-2 to TRBJ2-1, with 8 bases matching TRBD2. CDR3 length: 19 residues. The ends lost 5 bases at V and 2 bases at J; junction bases unmatched: 17. Germline V gene lookup returns CDR1 SGHTA and CDR2 FQGNSA. The DNA of the CDR3 is TGTGCCAGCAGCCCTCAGACCCGTACTCCGGGACTAGCCTACAATGAGCAGTTCTTC. Residues: CASSPQTRTPGLAYNEQFF.

With regard to this clone: As the CDR3 is not closed by the conserved phenylalanine or tryptophan, this likely results from a read error. The DNA is omitted, as the CDR3 cannot be located on it reliably, and the CDR3 follows TCRdb's listing. The chain joins TRBV21-1 to TRBJ2-7; no check of the table's D call, TRBD2, against the DNA was made. TRBV21-1 is deemed a pseudogene. The CDR3 is made up of 11 amino acids, end residues included. This CDR3 is CASSKRGRRRP.